One sample yielded the 20 T cell receptor beta chains listed below, sequenced in a study of T cell responses to AZD1222 COVID-19 vaccine. The data were produced by immunoSEQ multiplex PCR, yet TCRdb's version contains in-frame clones alone and is incomplete. Of 150,000 to 200,000 clones listed, roughly 92% are singletons. The sample here was peripheral blood, taken 28 days after the second AZD1222 dose. Receptor source: an adult who received the AZD1222 COVID-19 vaccine.

The chain has TRBV3-1 (or the pseudogene TRBV3-2) and TRBJ1-2; tentatively, D is TRBD1 (6 bases). The CDR3 sequence is 13 residues long. V was cut by 0 bases and J by 11 bases, with 13 bases left in between. Germline lookup yields CDR1 LGHDT and CDR2 YNNKEL (reference sequence). The CDR3 DNA reads TGTGCCAGCAGCCAAGATATACGGACAGCTTACACCTTC. Protein sequence: CASSQDIRTAYTF.

Only one count was recorded for this clone. The V and J genes are TRBV7-9 and TRBJ1-4, with D tentatively TRBD1 (5 bases). CDR3 length: 18 amino acids. The germline V and J ends were trimmed by 4 bases and 0 bases, with 18 bases remaining between them. CDR1 is SEHNR, CDR2 FQNEAQ, per germline (reference sequence). CDR3 nucleotides: TGTGCCAGCAGCTCCCAGAGGGGATTGGTTGCAACTAATGAAAAACTGTTTTTT. This codes for CASSSQRGLVATNEKLFF.

This clone appeared once. This chain uses TRBV5-8 with TRBJ1-1; no clear D gene. Looked up from germline, CDR1 is SGHTS and CDR2 is YDEGEE. Trimming removed 2 bases from V and 1 base from J, with 3 bases in between. The CDR3 contains 12 residues. The chain's CDR3 is CASSLRNTEAFF. In nucleotides, the CDR3 is TGTGCCAGCAGCTTAAGGAACACTGAAGCTTTCTTT.

The chain links TRBV5-1 to TRBJ2-1; D gene unclear. Between the trimmed V and J ends, which lost 3 bases and 3 bases, there was a span of 13 bases. The CDR3 runs to 15 residues. Germline V lookup: CDR1 SGHRS, CDR2 YFSETQ. Here the CDR3 reads CASSSDSSHYNEQFF. DNA of the CDR3: TGCGCCAGCAGCTCCGACTCGTCCCACTACAATGAGCAGTTCTTC.

The chain joins TRBV29-1 to TRBJ1-3; a weak D match, TRBD1 (5 bases). Germline V gene data show CDR1 as SQVTM and CDR2 as ANQGSEA. The CDR3 has 14 amino acids. Trimming pared 3 bases from V and 0 bases from J, leaving 9 bases between. The CDR3 reads CSVDRALSGNTIYF. CDR3 nucleotide sequence: TGCAGCGTTGACAGGGCCCTCTCTGGAAACACCATATATTTT.

The rearrangement joins TRBV4-3 to TRBJ1-1; D is undetermined. The CDR3 has 16 residues. Trimming pared 4 bases from V and 1 base from J, leaving 16 bases between. CDR1 and CDR2 (germline): LGHNA, YSLEER. CDR3 sequence (DNA): TGCGCCAGCAGCCCCCTCGGGGTTCGGGGGAACACTGAAGCTTTCTTT. Translating gives CASSPLGVRGNTEAFF.

The chain recombines TRBV7-9 with TRBJ2-1; 9 bases are a match to TRBD2. Trimming cost V 1 base and J 1 base; bases outside gene matches: 2. The CDR3 length is 16 residues. Per germline, CDR1 SEHNR and CDR2 FQNEAQ (reference sequence). DNA of the CDR3: TGTGCCAGCAGCTTAGGTCTAGCGGGGTCCTACAATGAGCAGTTCTTC. Residues: CASSLGLAGSYNEQFF.

The chain employs TRBV2 and TRBJ1-2; D possibly corresponds to TRBD1 (6 bases). V lost 8 bases to trimming and J lost 5 bases, with 12 bases between them. The length of the CDR3 is 12 residues. Germline V gives CDR1 SNHLY, CDR2 FYNNEI. CDR3 sequence: CASGRTAYGYTF. The DNA of the CDR3 is TGTGCCAGCGGAAGGACAGCATATGGCTACACCTTC.

This CDR3 reads CASSPDRMNTEAFF. In DNA form, the CDR3 reads TGTGCCAGCTCACCCGACAGAATGAACACTGAAGCTTTCTTT. This sequence joins TRBV18 and TRBJ1-1, with a tentative D call TRBD1 (5 bases). Germline loops: CDR1 KGHSH, CDR2 LQKENI. The CDR3 covers 14 residues. Deletions cut 3 bases from V and 0 bases from J, with 8 bases between.

The chain links TRBV7-2 to TRBJ2-1; 7 positions match TRBD2. After removal of 1 base from V and 0 bases from J, the junction contained 3 bases not matched to a gene. The V gene's germline CDR1 is SGHTA and CDR2 FQGNSA. CDR3 size: 16 residues. In DNA, the CDR3 is TGTGCCAGCAGCTTAGTTCGGACTAGCTCCTACAATGAGCAGTTCTTC. As protein: CASSLVRTSSYNEQFF.

In the case of this clone: Other DNA sequences in this specimen translate into the identical CDR3. CDR3 bases: TGTGCCAGCAGCCCTACAGGGTTGAACACTGAAGCTTTCTTT. Translation gives CASSPTGLNTEAFF. The chain uses TRBV7-2 and TRBJ1-1, with D perhaps TRBD1 (6 bases). Trimming took 5 bases from V and 0 from J, leaving 10 bases between them. Per germline, CDR1 SGHTA and CDR2 FQGNSA. This CDR3 contains 14 residues.

This clone was counted once. J is TRBJ1-1 and V is TRBV12-3 or TRBV12-4; no reliable D call. This CDR3 has 13 amino acids. Trimming pared 3 bases from V and 3 bases from J, leaving 8 bases between. CDR3 sequence (DNA): TGTGCCAGCAGTTTCAGGCGCGACACTGAAGCTTTCTTT. Amino acid sequence: CASSFRRDTEAFF.

J is TRBJ2-3 and V is TRBV4-3; D might be TRBD2 (5 bases). Germline V gives CDR1 LGHNA, CDR2 YSLEER. This CDR3 has 13 amino acids. Trimming took off 5 bases at V and 3 bases at J, with 9 bases between the two ends. Written as DNA, the CDR3 is TGCGCCAGCAGCGCACGGGGAACAGATACGCAGTATTTT. Translated: CASSARGTDTQYF.

The genes are TRBV5-1 and TRBJ2-2; TRBD1 matches at 8 bases. The CDR3 runs to 15 residues. V trimming: 2 bases; J trimming: 1 base; junction bases outside the gene matches: 1. Germline V gene data show CDR1 as SGHRS and CDR2 as YFSETQ. The CDR3: CASSLGTGNTGELFF. CDR3 in DNA: TGCGCCAGCAGCTTAGGGACAGGGAACACCGGGGAGCTGTTTTTT.

This sequence joins TRBV19 and TRBJ1-2; TRBD1 matches 7 bases. V dropped 5 bases and J dropped 5; count of bases not matched to a gene: 8. Germline CDR1 is LNHDA and CDR2 is SQIVND (reference sequence). The CDR3 consists of 14 residues. The CDR3 loop is CASSPAGTAYGYTF. The CDR3 nucleotides read TGTGCCAGTAGTCCGGCCGGGACAGCTTATGGCTACACCTTC.

V and J are TRBV24-1 and TRBJ2-3; 13 bases fit TRBD2. The V gene end was trimmed by 5 bases and the J gene end by 6 bases; junction bases not matched to a gene: 10. In germline, CDR1 is KGHDR, CDR2 SFDVKD. The length of the CDR3 is 17 residues. The CDR3 region has the DNA TGTGCCACCAGTGCCAGGACTAGCGGGAGAGTACAGGATACGCAGTATTTT. Its protein product is CATSARTSGRVQDTQYF.

The chain couples TRBV9 to TRBJ2-1; D perhaps matches TRBD2 (6 bases). V dropped 4 bases and J dropped 5 bases, with 19 bases sitting between them. This CDR3 comprises 16 residues. Germline V gene data show CDR1 as SGDLS and CDR2 as YYNGEE. The CDR3: CASSPRAGRMDNEQFF. The CDR3 region has the DNA TGTGCCAGCAGCCCTCGGGCGGGAAGGATGGACAATGAGCAGTTCTTC.

The chain couples TRBV28 to TRBJ1-3, with no clear D. Germline lookup yields CDR1 MDHEN and CDR2 SYDVKM. Deletions cut 9 bases from V and 0 bases from J, with 15 bases between. The CDR3 has 15 amino acids. The CDR3 reads CASREAGLSGNTIYF. The CDR3 DNA follows: TGTGCCAGTAGAGAGGCGGGCCTCTCTGGAAACACCATATATTTT. Full variable domain (missing parts from reference TRBV28 and TRBJ1-3): DVKVTQSSRYLVKRTGEKVFLECVQDMDHENMFWYRQDPGLGLRLIYFSYDVKMKEKGDIPEGYSVSREKKERFSLILESASTNQTSMYLCASREAGLSGNTIYFGEGSWLTVV.

J is TRBJ1-2 and V is TRBV2, with D tentatively TRBD1 (6 bases). CDR3 length equals 12 residues. Between the trimmed V and J ends, which lost 6 bases and 8 bases, there was a span of 13 bases. Germline V lookup: CDR1 SNHLY, CDR2 FYNNEI. CDR3 coding DNA: TGTGCCAGCAGGTCACAGGGAGGCGGCTACACCTTC. Amino acids: CASRSQGGGYTF.

The chain combines TRBV6-5 with TRBJ1-5; the match to TRBD1 covers 8 bases. V gave up 10 bases and J gave up 3 bases; unmatched junction bases: 8. In germline, CDR1 is MNHEY, CDR2 SVGAGI. This CDR3 has 14 residues. DNA for the CDR3: TGTGCCACCAAGGACAGGGCATCCAATCAGCCCCAGCATTTT. Translated, it gives CATKDRASNQPQHF.